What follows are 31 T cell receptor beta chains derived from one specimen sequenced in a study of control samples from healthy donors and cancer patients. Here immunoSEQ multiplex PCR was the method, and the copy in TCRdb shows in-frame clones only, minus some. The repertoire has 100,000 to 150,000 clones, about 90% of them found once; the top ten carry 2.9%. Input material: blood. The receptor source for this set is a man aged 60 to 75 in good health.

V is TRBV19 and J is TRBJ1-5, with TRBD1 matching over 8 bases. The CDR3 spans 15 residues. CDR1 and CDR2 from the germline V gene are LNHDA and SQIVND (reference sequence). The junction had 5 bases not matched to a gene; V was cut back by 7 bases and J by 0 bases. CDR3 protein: CASNNRGNSNQPQHF. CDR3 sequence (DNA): TGTGCCAGTAATAACAGGGGGAATAGCAATCAGCCCCAGCATTTT.

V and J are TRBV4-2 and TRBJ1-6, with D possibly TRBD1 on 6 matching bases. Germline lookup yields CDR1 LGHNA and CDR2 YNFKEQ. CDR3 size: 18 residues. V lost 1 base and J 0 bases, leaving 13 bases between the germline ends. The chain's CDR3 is CASSQAGTFSSYNSPLHF. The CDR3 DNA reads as TGTGCCAGCAGCCAAGCCGGGACATTTAGCTCCTATAATTCACCCCTCCACTTT.

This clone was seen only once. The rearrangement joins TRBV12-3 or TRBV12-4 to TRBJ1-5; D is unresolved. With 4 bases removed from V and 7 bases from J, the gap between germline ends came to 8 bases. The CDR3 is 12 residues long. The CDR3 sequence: CASSSPSQPQHF. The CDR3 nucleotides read TGTGCCAGCAGTTCCCCGAGCCAGCCCCAGCATTTT.

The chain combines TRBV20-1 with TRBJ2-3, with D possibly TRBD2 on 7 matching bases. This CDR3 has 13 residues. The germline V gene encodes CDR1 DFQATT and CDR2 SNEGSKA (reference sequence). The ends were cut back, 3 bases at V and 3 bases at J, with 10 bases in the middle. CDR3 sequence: CSASKGGTDTQYF. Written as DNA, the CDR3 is TGCAGTGCTAGTAAGGGGGGGACAGATACGCAGTATTTT.

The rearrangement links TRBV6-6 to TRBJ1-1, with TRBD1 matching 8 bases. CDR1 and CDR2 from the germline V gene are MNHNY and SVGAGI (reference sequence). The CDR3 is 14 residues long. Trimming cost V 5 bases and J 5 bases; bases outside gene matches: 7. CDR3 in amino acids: CASSKGTGITEAFF. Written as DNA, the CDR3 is TGTGCCAGCAGTAAAGGGACAGGAATTACTGAAGCTTTCTTT.

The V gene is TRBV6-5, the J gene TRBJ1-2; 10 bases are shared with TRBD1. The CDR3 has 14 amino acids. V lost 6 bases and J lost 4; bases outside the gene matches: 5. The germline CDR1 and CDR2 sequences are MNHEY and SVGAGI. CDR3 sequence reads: CASRRDRGGYGYTF. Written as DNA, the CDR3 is TGTGCCAGCAGAAGGGACAGGGGTGGCTATGGCTACACCTTC.

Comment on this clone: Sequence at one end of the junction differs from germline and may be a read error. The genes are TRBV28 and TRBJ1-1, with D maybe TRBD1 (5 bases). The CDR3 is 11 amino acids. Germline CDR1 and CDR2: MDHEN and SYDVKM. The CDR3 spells CASSSQGAPLF. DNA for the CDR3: TGTGCCAGCAGTTCCCAGGGAGCTCCGCTGTTT. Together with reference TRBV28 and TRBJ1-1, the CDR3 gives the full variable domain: DVKVTQSSRYLVKRTGEKVFLECVQDMDHENMFWYRQDPGLGLRLIYFSYDVKMKEKGDIPEGYSVSREKKERFSLILESASTNQTSMYLCASSSQGAPLFGQGTRLTVV.

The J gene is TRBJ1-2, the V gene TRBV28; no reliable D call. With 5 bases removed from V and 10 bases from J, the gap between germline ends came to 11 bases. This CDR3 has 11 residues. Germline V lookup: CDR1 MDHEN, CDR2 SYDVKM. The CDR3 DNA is TGTGCCAGCAGTAGTGCGGTGTACTACACCTTC. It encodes CASSSAVYYTF.

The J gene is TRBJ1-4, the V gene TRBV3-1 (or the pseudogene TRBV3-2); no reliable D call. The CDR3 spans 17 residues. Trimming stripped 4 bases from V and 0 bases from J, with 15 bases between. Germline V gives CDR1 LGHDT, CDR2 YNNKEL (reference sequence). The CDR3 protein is CASSPSQQRTTNEKLFF. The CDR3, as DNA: TGTGCCAGCAGCCCCTCACAGCAGAGAACAACTAATGAAAAACTGTTTTTT.

The CDR3 nucleotides are TGTGCCAGCAGACACCGGGACAGGGTCACTGAAGCTTTCTTT. It translates to CASRHRDRVTEAFF. The rearrangement joins TRBV2 to TRBJ1-1, with 9 bases that match TRBD1. CDR1 is SNHLY, CDR2 FYNNEI, per germline. Unmatched junction bases numbered 6, after V lost 6 bases and J lost 4 bases. The CDR3 has 14 amino acids.

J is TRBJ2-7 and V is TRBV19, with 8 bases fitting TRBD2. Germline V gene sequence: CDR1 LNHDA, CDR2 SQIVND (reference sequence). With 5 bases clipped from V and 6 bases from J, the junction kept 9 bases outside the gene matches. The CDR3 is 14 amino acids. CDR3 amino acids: CASSSSGGSTEQYF. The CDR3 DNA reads TGTGCCAGTAGTTCCAGCGGGGGCTCGACCGAGCAGTACTTC.

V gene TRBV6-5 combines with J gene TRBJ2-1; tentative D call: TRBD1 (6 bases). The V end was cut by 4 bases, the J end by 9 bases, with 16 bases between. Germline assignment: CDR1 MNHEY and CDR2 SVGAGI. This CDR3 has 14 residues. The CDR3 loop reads CASSSTPTGIEQFF. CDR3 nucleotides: TGTGCCAGCAGTTCCACCCCAACAGGGATTGAGCAGTTCTTC.

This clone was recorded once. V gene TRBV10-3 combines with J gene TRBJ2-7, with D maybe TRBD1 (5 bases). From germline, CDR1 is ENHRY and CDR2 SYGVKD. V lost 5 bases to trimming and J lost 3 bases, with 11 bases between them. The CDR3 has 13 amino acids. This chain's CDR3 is CAISRGSNYEQYF. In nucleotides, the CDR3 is TGTGCCATCAGTAGGGGCAGCAACTACGAGCAGTACTTC.

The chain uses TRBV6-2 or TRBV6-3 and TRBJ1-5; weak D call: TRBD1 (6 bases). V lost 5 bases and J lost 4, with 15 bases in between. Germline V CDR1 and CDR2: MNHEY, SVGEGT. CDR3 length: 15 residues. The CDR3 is CASSRGRGMNQPQHF. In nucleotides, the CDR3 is TGTGCCAGCAGTCGGGGGAGGGGGATGAATCAGCCCCAGCATTTT.

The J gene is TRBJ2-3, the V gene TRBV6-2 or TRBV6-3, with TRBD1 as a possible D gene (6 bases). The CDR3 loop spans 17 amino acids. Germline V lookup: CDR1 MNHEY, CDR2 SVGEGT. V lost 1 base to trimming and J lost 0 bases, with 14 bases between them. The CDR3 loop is CASSYYQDQGSTDTQYF. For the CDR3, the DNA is TGTGCCAGCAGTTACTACCAAGACCAGGGGAGCACAGATACGCAGTATTTT.

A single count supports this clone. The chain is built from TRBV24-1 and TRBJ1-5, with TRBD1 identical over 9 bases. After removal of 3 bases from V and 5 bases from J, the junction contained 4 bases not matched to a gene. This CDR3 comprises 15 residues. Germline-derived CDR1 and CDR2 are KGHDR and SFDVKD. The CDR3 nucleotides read TGTGCCACCAGTGATAGGGGACAGGGCCATCAGCCCCAGCATTTT. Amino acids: CATSDRGQGHQPQHF.

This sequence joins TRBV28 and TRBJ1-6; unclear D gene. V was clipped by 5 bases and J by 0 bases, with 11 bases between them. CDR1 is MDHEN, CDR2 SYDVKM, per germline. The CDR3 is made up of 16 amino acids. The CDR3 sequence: CASSISGVSYNSPLHF. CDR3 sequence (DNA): TGTGCCAGCAGTATCAGTGGGGTCTCCTATAATTCACCCCTCCACTTT. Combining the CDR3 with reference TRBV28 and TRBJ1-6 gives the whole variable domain DVKVTQSSRYLVKRTGEKVFLECVQDMDHENMFWYRQDPGLGLRLIYFSYDVKMKEKGDIPEGYSVSREKKERFSLILESASTNQTSMYLCASSISGVSYNSPLHFGNGTRLTVT.

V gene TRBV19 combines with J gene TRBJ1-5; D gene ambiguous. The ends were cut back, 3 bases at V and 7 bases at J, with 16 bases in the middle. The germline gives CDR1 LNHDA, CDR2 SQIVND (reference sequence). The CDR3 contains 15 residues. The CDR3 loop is CASSIESRTGQPQHF. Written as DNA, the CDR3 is TGTGCCAGTAGTATCGAATCCCGGACGGGACAGCCCCAGCATTTT.

The CDR3 DNA is TGTGCCAGCGGCCCCATGCAGGCCGGGAGTCAGCCCCAGCATTTT. Translating it yields CASGPMQAGSQPQHF. This rearrangement joins TRBV27 to TRBJ1-5; D is unclear. The CDR3 is 15 amino acids. The germline V and J ends were trimmed by 8 bases and 6 bases, with 20 bases remaining between them. Germline values: CDR1 MNHEY, CDR2 SMNVEV (reference sequence).

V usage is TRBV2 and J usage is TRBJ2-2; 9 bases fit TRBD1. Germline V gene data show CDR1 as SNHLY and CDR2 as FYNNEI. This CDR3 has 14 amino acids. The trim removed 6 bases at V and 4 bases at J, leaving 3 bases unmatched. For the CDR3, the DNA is TGTGCCAGCAGCGGGGACAGGGCCACCGGGGAGCTGTTTTTT. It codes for CASSGDRATGELFF.

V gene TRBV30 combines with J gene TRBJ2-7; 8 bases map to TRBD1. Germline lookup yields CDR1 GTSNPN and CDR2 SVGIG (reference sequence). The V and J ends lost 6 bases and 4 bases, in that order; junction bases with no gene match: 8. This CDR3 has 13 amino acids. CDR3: CACKGTGPYEQYF. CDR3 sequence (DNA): TGTGCCTGTAAAGGGACAGGACCTTACGAGCAGTACTTC.

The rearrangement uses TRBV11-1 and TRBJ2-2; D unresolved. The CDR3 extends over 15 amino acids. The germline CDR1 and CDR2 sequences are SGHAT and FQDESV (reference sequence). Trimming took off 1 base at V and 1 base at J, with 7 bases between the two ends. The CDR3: CASSLGTLNTGELFF. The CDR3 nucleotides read TGTGCCAGCAGCTTAGGTACCCTGAACACCGGGGAGCTGTTTTTT.

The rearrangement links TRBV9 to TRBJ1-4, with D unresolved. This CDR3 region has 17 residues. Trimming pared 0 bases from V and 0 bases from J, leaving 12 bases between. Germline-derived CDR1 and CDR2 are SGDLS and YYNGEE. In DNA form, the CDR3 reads TGTGCCAGCAGCGTAGGAGGAGGGAGCGCAACTAATGAAAAACTGTTTTTT. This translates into CASSVGGGSATNEKLFF.

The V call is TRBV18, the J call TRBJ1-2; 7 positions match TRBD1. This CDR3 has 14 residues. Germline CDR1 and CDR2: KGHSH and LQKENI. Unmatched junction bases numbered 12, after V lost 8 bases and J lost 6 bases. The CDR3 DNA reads TGTGCCAGCGCGACAGGGTATGGAAGTGATGGCTACACCTTC. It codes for CASATGYGSDGYTF.

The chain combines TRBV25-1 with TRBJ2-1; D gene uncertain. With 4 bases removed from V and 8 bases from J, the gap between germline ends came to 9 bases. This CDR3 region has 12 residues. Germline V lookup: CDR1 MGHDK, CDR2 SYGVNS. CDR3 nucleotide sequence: TGTGCCAGCAGTGCCCTTGACGATGAGCAGTTCTTC. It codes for CASSALDDEQFF.

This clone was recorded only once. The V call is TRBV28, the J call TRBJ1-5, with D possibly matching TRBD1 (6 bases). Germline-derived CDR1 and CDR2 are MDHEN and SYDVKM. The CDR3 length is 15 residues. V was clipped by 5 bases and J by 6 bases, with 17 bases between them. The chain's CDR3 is CASSPTTGSSQPQHF. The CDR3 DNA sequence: TGTGCCAGCAGTCCTACGACAGGTTCAAGTCAGCCCCAGCATTTT.

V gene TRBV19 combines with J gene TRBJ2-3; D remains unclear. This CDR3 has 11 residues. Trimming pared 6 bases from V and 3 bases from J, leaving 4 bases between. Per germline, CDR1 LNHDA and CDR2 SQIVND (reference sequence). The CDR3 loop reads CASRSTDTQYF. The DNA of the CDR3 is TGTGCCAGTAGGTCAACAGATACGCAGTATTTT. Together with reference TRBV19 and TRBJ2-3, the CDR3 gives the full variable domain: DGGITQSPKYLFRKEGQNVTLSCEQNLNHDAMYWYRQDPGQGLRLIYYSQIVNDFQKGDIAEGYSVSREKKESFPLTVTSAQKNPTAFYLCASRSTDTQYFGPGTRLTVL.

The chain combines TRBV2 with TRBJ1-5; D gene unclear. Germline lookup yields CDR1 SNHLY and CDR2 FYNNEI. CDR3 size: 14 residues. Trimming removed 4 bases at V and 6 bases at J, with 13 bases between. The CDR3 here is CASSVAGRGQPQHF. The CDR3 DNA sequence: TGTGCCAGCAGTGTAGCAGGACGGGGTCAGCCCCAGCATTTT.

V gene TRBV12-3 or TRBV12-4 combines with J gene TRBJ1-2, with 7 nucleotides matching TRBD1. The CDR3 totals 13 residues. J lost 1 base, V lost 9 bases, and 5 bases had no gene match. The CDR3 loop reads CASRDRSNYGYTF. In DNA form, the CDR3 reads TGTGCCAGTAGGGACAGAAGTAACTATGGCTACACCTTC.

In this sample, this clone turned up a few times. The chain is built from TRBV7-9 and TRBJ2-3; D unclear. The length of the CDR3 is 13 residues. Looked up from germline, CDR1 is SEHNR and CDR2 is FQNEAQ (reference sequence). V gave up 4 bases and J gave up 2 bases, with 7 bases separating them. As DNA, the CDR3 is TGTGCCAGCAGCTCCAGATACACAGATACGCAGTATTTT. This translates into CASSSRYTDTQYF.

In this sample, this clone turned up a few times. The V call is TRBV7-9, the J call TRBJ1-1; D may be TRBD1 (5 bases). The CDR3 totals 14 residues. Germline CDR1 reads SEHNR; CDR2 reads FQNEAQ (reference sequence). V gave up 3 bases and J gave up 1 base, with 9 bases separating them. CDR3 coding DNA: TGTGCCAGCAGCTTGGGGCAGGCGAACACTGAAGCTTTCTTT. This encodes CASSLGQANTEAFF.